This record covers a single TCR beta chain. Its antigen remains unknown. This sample was included in a study of CXCR3-negative and CXCR3-positive naive CD8 T cells. The CDR3 totals 14 residues. CDR1 and CDR2 (germline): MDHEN, SYDVKM. 5' RACE that incorporated UMI labels was used to prepare the TRB cDNA libraries. TCRdb reprocessed the 5' RACE reads; each CDR3 protein has one entry and no DNA is given. The sample shows some 130,000 distinct CDR3 sequences, and 0.45% to 0.55% sits with its ten largest clones. Study-wide findings and caveats: Similarly elevated diversity marked both naive subsets, with memory CD8+ cells showing far lower diversity.

Cells that were CD45RO-CCR7+CD27+CD95- constituted naive CD8+ T cells. The sequenced material came from naive CXCR3- CD8+ T cells from blood. This sample's subset: CD45RO-CCR7+CD27+CD95- naive CD8+ T cells lacking CXCR3 (TNR3-). The V and J genes are TRBV28 and TRBJ1-1; TCRdb calls TRBD1, which cannot be checked without DNA. The TCR originated in a human donor in good health. Some clones in this sample may be carry-over from other donors' samples. The CDR3 spells CASSLTGVGPEAFF.